This T cell receptor (beta chain) was captured in a study of CD8+CD57+ T cells in acquired aplastic anemia. Patients chosen for sequencing had CD8+CD57+ cells that had expanded, as shown by flow cytometry. Germline V gene sequence: CDR1 SGHRS, CDR2 YFSETQ. The CDR3 covers 13 residues. The V and J ends lost 1 base and 1 base respectively, with 5 bases between them. Genomic DNA acted as the template from which TCR beta VDJ combination and CDR3 sequence profiling were carried out. TCRdb re-called the reads through MiXCR, storing one row per CDR3 protein. The data contain 200,000 to 250,000 distinct CDR3 sequences, 60% to 80% of them singletons.

The sequenced sample consisted of sorted CD4+, CD8+, or CD8+CD57+ T cells (not recorded which) from PBMCs. The receptor was derived from a human donor with aplastic anemia. The chain carries TRBV5-1 and TRBJ1-1; D not resolved. CDR3 DNA: TGCGCCAGCAGCTTGCGCCGGAACACTGAAGCTTTCTTT. Its translation is CASSLRRNTEAFF.